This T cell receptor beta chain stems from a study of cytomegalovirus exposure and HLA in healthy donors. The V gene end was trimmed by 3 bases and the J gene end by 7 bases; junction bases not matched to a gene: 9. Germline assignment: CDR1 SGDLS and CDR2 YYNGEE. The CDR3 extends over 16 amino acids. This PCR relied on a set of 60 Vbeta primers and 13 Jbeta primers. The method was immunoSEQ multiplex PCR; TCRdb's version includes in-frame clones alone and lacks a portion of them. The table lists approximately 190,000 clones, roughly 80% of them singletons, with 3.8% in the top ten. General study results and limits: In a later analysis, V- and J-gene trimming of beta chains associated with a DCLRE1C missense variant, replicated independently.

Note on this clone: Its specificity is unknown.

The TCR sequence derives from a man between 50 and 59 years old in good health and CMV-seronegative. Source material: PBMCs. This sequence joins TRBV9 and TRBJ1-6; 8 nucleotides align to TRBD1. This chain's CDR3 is CASSAGQAAGNSPLHF. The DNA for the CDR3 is TGTGCCAGCAGCGCGGGACAGGCAGCGGGGAATTCACCCCTCCACTTT.